This T cell receptor (beta chain) was identified during a study of blood T cell repertoires in COVID-19. Overall study context: Sites across the United States, Italy and Spain contributed samples from acute and convalescent COVID-19.

This CDR3 spans 16 amino acids. Trimming removed 7 bases at V and 2 bases at J, with 20 bases between. Germline V gene data show CDR1 as MNHNY and CDR2 as SVGAGI (reference sequence). The protocol was immunoSEQ multiplex PCR, while the TCRdb copy is restricted to in-frame clones and leaves out a portion. The table lists about 120,000 clones, approximately 90% of them singletons, with roughly 19% in the top ten. Sequenced material: peripheral blood. V is TRBV6-6 and J is TRBJ1-2; TRBD1 is a possible D gene (6 bases). The source of this sequence is a human donor with acute or convalescent COVID-19. The donor label of this sample is uncertain. This chain's CDR3 is CASTEQGEGGNYGYTF. The CDR3, as DNA: TGTGCCAGCACCGAACAGGGTGAAGGCGGAAACTATGGCTACACCTTC.